This T cell receptor beta chain emerged from a study of T cells in Graves' hyperthyroidism and ophthalmopathy. To note about this clonotype: A read error is possible here, since a much larger clone lies one base away.

The investigators amplified TCR beta CDR3 regions from RNA transcripts. The HTBI primer set served for first-round RT-PCR of the TCR CDR3. One entry per CDR3 protein, called by TCRdb with MiXCR from the multiplex PCR reads. Among approximately 620,000 distinct CDR3 sequences, approximately 15% were seen once, and the ten largest hold around 3.5%. The receptor was isolated from a woman in her forties with Graves' ophthalmopathy. Source material: blood.

The CDR3 loop reads CASSPGRRLAGGFTDTQYF. The DNA of the CDR3 is TGTGCCAGCAGCCCTGGCCGTAGGCTAGCGGGAGGATTCACAGATACGCAGTATTTT. The chain combines TRBV6-2 or TRBV6-3 with TRBJ2-3, with 11 positions matching TRBD2. This CDR3 comprises 19 residues. The V gene's germline CDR1 is MNHEY and CDR2 SVGEGT. Trimming took 6 bases from V and 2 from J; bases not matched to a gene: 16.